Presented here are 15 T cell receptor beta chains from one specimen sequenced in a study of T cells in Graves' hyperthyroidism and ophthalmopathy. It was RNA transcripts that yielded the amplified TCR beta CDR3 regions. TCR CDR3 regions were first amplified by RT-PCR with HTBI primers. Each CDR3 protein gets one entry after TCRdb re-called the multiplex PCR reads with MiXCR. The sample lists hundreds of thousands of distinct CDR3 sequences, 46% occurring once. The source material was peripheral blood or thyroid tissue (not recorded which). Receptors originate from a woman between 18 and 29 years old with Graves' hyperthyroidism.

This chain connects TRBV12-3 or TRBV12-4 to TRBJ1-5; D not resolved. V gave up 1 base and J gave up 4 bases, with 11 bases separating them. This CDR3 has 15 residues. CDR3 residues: CASSLGGQPNQPQHF. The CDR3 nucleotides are TGTGCCAGCAGTTTAGGTGGGCAGCCGAATCAGCCCCAGCATTTT.

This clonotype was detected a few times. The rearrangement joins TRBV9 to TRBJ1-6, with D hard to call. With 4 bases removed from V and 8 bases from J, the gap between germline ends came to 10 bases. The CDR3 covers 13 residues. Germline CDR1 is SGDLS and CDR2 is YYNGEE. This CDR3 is CASSRPGDSPLHF. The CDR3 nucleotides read TGTGCCAGCAGCCGCCCCGGTGATTCACCCCTCCACTTT.

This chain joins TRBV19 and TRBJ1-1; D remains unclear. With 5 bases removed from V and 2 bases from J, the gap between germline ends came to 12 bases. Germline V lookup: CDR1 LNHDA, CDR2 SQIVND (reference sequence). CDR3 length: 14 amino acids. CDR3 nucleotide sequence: TGTGCCAGTAGTTCCTATCACGGAAACACTGAAGCTTTCTTT. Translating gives CASSSYHGNTEAFF.

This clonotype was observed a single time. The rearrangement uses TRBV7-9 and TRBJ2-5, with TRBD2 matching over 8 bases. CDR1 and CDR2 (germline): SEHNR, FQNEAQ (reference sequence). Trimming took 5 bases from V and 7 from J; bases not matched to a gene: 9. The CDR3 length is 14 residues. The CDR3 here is CASSPPTSGRTQYF. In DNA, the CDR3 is TGTGCCAGCAGCCCCCCAACTAGCGGCCGGACCCAGTACTTC.

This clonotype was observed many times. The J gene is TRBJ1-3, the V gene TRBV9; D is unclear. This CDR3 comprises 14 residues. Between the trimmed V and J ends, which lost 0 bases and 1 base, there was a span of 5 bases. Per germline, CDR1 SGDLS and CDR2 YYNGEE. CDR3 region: CASSVDGSGNTIYF. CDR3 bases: TGTGCCAGCAGCGTAGACGGATCTGGAAACACCATATATTTT. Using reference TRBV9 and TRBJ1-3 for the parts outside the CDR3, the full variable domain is DSGVTQTPKHLITATGQRVTLRCSPRSGDLSVYWYQQSLDQGLQFLIQYYNGEERAKGNILERFSAQQFPDLHSELNLSSLELGDSALYFCASSVDGSGNTIYFGEGSWLTVV.

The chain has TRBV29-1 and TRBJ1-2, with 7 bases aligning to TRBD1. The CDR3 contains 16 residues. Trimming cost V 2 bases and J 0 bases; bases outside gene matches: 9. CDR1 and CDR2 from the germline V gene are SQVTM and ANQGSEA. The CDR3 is CSVERQGNRANYGYTF. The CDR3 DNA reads TGCAGCGTTGAAAGACAGGGTAATAGAGCTAACTATGGCTACACCTTC. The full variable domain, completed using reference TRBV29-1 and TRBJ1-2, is SAVISQKPSRDICQRGTSLTIQCQVDSQVTMMFWYRQQPGQSLTLIATANQGSEATYESGFVIDKFPISRPNLTFSTLTVSNMSPEDSSIYLCSVERQGNRANYGYTFGSGTRLTVV.

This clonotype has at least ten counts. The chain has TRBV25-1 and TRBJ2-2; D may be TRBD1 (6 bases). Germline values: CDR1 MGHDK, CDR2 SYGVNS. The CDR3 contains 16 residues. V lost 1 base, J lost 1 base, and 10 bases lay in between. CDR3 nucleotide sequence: TGTGCCAGCAGTGAATCCCGCAGGGGGAACACCGGGGAGCTGTTTTTT. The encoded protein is CASSESRRGNTGELFF. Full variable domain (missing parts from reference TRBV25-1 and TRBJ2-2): EADIYQTPRYLVIGTGKKITLECSQTMGHDKMYWYQQDPGMELHLIHYSYGVNSTEKGDLSSESTVSRIRTEHFPLTLESARPSHTSQYLCASSESRRGNTGELFFGEGSRLTVL.

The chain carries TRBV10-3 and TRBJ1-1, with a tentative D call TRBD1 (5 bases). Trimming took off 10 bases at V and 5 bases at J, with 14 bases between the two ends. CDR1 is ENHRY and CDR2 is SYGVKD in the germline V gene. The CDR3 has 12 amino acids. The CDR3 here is CATLREGTEAFF. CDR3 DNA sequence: TGTGCCACCCTCAGGGAGGGTACTGAAGCTTTCTTT.

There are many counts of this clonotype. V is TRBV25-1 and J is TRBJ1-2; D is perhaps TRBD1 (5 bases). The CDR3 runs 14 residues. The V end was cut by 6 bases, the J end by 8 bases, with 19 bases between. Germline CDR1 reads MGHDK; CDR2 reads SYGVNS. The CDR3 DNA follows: TGTGCCAGCAGCCCCGCCGGGGAGGGGATAGGCTACACCTTC. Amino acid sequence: CASSPAGEGIGYTF.

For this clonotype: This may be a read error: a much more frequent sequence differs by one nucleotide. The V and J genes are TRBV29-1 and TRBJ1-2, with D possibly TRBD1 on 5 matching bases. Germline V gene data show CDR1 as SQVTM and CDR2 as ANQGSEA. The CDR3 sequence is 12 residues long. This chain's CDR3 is CSVVDTIKGCTF. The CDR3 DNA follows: TGCAGCGTTGTGGACACCATTAAGGGCTGCACCTTC.

The chain's CDR3 is CASSLEGLLEAFF. The CDR3 DNA reads TGTGCCAGCAGCTTAGAGGGTCTCCTGGAAGCTTTCTTT. The chain is built from TRBV7-9 and TRBJ1-1; no firm D call. CDR1 is SEHNR and CDR2 is FQNEAQ in the germline V gene (reference sequence). The V and J ends lost 1 base and 8 bases respectively, with 11 bases between them. The CDR3 has 13 residues.

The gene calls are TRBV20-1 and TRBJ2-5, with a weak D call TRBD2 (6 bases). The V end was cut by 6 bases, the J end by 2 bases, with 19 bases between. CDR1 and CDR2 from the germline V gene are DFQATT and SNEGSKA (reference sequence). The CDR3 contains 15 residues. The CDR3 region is CSALDGASVQETQYF. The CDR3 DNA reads TGCAGTGCCCTCGACGGGGCTAGCGTACAAGAGACCCAGTACTTC.

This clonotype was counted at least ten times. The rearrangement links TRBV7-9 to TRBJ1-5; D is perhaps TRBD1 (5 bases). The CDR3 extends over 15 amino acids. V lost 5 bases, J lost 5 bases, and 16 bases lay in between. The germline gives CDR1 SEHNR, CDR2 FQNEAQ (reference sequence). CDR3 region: CASSKAGPEDQPQHF. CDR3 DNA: TGTGCCAGCAGCAAAGCAGGGCCGGAGGATCAGCCCCAGCATTTT. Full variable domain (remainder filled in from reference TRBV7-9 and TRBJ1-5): DTGVSQNPRHKITKRGQNVTFRCDPISEHNRLYWYRQTLGQGPEFLTYFQNEAQLEKSRLLSDRFSAERPKGSFSTLEIQRTEQGDSAMYLCASSKAGPEDQPQHFGDGTRLSIL.

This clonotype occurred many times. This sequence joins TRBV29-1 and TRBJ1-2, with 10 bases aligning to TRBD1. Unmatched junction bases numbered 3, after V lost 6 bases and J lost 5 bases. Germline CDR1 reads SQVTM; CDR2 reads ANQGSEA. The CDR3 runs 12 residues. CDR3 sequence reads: CSVGTGAYGYTF. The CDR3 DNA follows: TGCAGCGTGGGGACAGGGGCGTATGGCTACACCTTC.

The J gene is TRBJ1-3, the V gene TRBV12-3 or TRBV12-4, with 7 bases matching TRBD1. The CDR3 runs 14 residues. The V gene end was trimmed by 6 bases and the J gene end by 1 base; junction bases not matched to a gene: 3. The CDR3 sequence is CASRDRVSGNTIYF. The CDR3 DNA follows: TGTGCCAGCAGAGACAGGGTATCTGGAAACACCATATATTTT.